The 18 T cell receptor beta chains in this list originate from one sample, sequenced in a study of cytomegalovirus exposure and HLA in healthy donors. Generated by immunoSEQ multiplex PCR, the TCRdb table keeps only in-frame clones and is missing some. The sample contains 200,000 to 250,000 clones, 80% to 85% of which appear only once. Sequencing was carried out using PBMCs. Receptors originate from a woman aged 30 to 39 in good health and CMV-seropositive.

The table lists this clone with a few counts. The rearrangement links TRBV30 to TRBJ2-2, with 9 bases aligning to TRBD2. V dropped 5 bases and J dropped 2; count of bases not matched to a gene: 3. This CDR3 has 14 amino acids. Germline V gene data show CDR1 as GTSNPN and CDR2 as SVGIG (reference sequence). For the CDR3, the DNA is TGTGCCTGGCTAGCGGGACATAACACCGGGGAGCTGTTTTTT. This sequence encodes CAWLAGHNTGELFF.

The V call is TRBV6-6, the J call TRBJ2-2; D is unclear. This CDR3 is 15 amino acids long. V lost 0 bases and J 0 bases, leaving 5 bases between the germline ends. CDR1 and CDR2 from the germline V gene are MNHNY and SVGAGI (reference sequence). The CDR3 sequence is CASSYSGSNTGELFF. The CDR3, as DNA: TGTGCCAGCAGTTACTCTGGCTCGAACACCGGGGAGCTGTTTTTT.

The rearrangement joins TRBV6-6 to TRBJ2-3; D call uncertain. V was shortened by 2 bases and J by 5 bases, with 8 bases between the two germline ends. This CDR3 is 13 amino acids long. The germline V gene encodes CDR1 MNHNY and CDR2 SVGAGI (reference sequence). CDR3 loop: CASSYASIDTQYF. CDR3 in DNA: TGTGCCAGCAGTTACGCGTCGATAGATACGCAGTATTTT.

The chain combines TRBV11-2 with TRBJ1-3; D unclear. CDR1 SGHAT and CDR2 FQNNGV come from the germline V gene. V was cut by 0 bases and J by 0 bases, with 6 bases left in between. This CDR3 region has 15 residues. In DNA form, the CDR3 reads TGTGCCAGCAGCTTAGACCGATTCTCTGGAAACACCATATATTTT. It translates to CASSLDRFSGNTIYF.

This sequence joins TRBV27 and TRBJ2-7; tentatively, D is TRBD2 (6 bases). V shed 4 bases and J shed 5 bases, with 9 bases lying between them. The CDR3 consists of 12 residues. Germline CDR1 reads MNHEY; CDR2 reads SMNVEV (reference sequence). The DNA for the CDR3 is TGTGCCAGCAGTTCTAGCGATGACGAGCAGTACTTC. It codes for CASSSSDDEQYF.

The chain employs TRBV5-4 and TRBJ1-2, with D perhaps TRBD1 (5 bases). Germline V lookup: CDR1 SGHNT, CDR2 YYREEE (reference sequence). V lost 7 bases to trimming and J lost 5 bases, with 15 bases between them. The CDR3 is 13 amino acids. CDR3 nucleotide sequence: TGTGCCAGCGCCCAAGGCGACAGATATGGCTACACCTTC. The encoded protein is CASAQGDRYGYTF.

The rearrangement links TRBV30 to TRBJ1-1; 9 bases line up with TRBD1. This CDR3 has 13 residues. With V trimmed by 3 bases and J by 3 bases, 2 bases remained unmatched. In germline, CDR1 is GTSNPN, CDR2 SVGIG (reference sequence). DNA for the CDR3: TGTGCCTGGAGGGGGACAGGGCACACTGAAGCTTTCTTT. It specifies CAWRGTGHTEAFF.

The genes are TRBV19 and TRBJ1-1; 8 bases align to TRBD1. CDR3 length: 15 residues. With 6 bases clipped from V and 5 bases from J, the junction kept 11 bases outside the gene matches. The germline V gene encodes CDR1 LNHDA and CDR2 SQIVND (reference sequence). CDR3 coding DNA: TGTGCCAGTAGAGACAGGGGCGCCTTCAAGACTGAAGCTTTCTTT. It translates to CASRDRGAFKTEAFF.

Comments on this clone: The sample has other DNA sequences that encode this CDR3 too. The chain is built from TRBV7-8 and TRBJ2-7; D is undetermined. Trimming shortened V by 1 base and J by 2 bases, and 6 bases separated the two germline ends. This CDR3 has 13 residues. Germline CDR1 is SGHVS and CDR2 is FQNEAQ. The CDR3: CASSLGVTYEQYF. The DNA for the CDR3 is TGTGCCAGCAGCTTAGGGGTCACCTACGAGCAGTACTTC.

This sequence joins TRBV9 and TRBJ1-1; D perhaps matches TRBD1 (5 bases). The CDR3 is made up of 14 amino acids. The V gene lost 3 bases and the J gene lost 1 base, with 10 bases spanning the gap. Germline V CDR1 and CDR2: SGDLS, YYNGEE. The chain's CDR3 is CASSAAGENTEAFF. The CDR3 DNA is TGTGCCAGCAGCGCCGCGGGGGAGAACACTGAAGCTTTCTTT.

CDR3 sequence (DNA): TGTGCCAGCAGCTTAGAGACCGGCGAAGAGCAGTTCTTC. Protein sequence: CASSLETGEEQFF. The chain employs TRBV7-9 and TRBJ2-1; unclear D gene. The V and J ends lost 1 base and 10 bases respectively, with 11 bases between them. The CDR3 contains 13 residues. Germline lookup yields CDR1 SEHNR and CDR2 FQNEAQ (reference sequence).

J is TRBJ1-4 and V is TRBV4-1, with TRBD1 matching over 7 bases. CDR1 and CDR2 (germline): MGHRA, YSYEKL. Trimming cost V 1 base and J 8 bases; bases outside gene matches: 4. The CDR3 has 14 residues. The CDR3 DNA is TGCGCCAGCAGCCAAGGAGGACAGGAAGAAAAACTGTTTTTT. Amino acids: CASSQGGQEEKLFF.

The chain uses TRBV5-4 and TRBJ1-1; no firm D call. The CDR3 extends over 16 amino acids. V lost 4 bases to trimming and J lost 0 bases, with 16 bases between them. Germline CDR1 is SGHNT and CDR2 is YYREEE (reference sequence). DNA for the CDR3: TGTGCCAGCAGCCCAATTAGACAAGACCTGAACACTGAAGCTTTCTTT. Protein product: CASSPIRQDLNTEAFF. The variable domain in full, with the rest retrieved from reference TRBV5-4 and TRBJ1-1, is ETGVTQSPTHLIKTRGQQVTLRCSSQSGHNTVSWYQQALGQGPQFIFQYYREEENGRGNFPPRFSGLQFPNYSSELNVNALELDDSALYLCASSPIRQDLNTEAFFGQGTRLTVV.

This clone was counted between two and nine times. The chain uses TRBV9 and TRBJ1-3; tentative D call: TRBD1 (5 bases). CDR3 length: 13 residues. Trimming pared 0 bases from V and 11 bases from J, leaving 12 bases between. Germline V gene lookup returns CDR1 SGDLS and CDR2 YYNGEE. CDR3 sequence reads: CASSVGSGGAIYF. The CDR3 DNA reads TGTGCCAGCAGCGTAGGTTCCGGAGGGGCCATATATTTT. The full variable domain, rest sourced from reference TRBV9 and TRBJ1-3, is DSGVTQTPKHLITATGQRVTLRCSPRSGDLSVYWYQQSLDQGLQFLIQYYNGEERAKGNILERFSAQQFPDLHSELNLSSLELGDSALYFCASSVGSGGAIYFGEGSWLTVV.

The CDR3 spells CASSLGKGLAASSYEQYF. The CDR3 nucleotides read TGCGCCAGCAGCTTGGGAAAGGGACTAGCGGCCAGCTCCTACGAGCAGTACTTC. The chain combines TRBV5-1 with TRBJ2-7; 11 bases fit TRBD2. Trimming cost V 0 bases and J 0 bases; bases outside gene matches: 8. Germline V gene sequence: CDR1 SGHRS, CDR2 YFSETQ. There are 18 residues in the CDR3.

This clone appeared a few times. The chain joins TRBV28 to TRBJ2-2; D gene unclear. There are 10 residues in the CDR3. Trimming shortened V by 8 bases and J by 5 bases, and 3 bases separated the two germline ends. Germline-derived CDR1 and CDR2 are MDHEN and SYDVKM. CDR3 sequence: CASGTGELFF. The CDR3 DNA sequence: TGTGCCAGCGGGACCGGGGAGCTGTTTTTT.

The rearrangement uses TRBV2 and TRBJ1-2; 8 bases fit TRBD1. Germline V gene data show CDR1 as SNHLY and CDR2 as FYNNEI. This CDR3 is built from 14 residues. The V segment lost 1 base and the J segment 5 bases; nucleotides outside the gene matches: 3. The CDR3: CASSEVGQEYGYTF. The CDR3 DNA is TGTGCCAGCAGTGAAGTGGGACAGGAATATGGCTACACCTTC.

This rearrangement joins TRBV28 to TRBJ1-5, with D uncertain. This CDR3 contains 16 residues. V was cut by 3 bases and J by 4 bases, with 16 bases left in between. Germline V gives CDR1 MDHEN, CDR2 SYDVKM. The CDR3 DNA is TGTGCCAGCAGTTTTACTGGTTTTCAGAGGAATCAGCCCCAGCATTTT. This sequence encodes CASSFTGFQRNQPQHF.